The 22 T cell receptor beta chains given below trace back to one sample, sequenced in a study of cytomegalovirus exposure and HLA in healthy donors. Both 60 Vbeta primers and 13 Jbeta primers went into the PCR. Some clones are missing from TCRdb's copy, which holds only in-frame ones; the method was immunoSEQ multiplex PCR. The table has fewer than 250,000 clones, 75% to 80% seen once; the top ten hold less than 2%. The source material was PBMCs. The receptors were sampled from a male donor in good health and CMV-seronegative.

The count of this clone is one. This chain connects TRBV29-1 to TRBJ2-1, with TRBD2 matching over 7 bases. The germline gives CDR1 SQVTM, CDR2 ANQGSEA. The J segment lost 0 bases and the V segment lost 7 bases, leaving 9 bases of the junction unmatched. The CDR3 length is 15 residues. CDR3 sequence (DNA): TGCAGCGCCCTCAGCTGGACTAGCTCCTACAATGAGCAGTTCTTC. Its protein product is CSALSWTSSYNEQFF.

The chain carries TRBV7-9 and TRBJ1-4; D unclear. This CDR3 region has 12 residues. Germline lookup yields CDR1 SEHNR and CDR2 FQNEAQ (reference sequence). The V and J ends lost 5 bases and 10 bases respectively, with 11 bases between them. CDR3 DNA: TGTGCCAGCAGCCCAGAGGGCGGAAAACTGTTTTTT. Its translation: CASSPEGGKLFF.

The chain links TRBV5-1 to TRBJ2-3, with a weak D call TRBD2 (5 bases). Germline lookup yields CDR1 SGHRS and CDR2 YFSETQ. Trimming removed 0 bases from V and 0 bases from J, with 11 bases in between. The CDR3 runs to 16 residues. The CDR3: CASSLGLTRSTDTQYF. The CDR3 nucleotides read TGCGCCAGCAGCTTGGGCCTTACTAGGAGCACAGATACGCAGTATTTT.

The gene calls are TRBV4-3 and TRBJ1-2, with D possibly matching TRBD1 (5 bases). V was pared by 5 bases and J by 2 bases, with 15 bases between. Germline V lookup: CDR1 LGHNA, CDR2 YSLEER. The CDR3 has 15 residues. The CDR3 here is CASSASRTLNYGYTF. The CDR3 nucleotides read TGCGCCAGCAGCGCTTCCCGGACACTAAACTATGGCTACACCTTC.

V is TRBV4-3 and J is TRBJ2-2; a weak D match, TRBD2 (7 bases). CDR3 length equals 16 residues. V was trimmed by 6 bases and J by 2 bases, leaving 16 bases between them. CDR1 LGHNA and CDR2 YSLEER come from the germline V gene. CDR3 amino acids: CASSGTGGLNTGELFF. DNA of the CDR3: TGCGCCAGCAGTGGCACGGGGGGCTTAAACACCGGGGAGCTGTTTTTT.

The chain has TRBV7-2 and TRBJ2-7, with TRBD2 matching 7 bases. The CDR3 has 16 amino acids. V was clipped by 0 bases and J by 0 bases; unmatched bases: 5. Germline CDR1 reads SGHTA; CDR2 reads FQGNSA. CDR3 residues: CASSLAPSGSSYEQYF. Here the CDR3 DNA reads TGTGCCAGCAGCTTAGCCCCTAGCGGAAGCTCCTACGAGCAGTACTTC.

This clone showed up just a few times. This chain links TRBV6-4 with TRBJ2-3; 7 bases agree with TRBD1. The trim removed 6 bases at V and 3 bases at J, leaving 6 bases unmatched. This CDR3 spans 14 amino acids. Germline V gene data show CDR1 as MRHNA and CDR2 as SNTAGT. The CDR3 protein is CASSPGQTTDTQYF. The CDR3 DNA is TGTGCCAGCAGCCCGGGACAGACTACAGATACGCAGTATTTT.

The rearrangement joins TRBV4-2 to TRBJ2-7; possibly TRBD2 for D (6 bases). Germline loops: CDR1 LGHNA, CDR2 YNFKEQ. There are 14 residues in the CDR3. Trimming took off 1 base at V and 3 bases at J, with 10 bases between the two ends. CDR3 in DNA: TGTGCCAGCAGCCAAGGTCAGGGACTCTACGAGCAGTACTTC. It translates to CASSQGQGLYEQYF.

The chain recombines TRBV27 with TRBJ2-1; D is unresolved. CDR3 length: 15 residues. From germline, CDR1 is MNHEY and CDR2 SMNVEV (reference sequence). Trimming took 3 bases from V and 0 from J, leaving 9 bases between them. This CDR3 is CASSFGVSSYNEQFF. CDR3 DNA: TGTGCCAGCAGTTTCGGTGTAAGCTCCTACAATGAGCAGTTCTTC.

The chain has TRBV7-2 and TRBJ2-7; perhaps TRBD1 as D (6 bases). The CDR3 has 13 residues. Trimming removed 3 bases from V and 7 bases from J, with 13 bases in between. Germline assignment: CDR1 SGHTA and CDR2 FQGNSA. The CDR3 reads CASSFRGSWEQYF. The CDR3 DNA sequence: TGTGCCAGCAGCTTCAGGGGATCTTGGGAGCAGTACTTC.

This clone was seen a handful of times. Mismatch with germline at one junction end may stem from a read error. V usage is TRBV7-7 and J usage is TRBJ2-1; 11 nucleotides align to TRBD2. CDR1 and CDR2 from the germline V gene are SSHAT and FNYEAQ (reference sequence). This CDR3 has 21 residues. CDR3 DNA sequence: TGTGCTAGCAGCTTATTGCCCACTAGCGGGAGCCTAGAAGGGATGTTGGATGAGCAGTTCTTC. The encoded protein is CASSLLPTSGSLEGMLDEQFF. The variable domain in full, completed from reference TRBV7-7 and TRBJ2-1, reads GAGVSQSPRYKVTKRGQDVTLRCDPISSHATLYWYQQALGQGPEFLTYFNYEAQPDKSGLPSDRFSAERPEGSISTLTIQRTEQRDSAMYRCASSLLPTSGSLEGMLDEQFFGPGTRLTVL.

The CDR3 protein is CAWAKTGTYQPQHF. CDR3 in DNA: TGTGCCTGGGCCAAGACAGGGACTTATCAGCCCCAGCATTTT. The rearrangement joins TRBV30 to TRBJ1-5; 7 bases are a match to TRBD1. V shed 5 bases and J 5 bases; nucleotides not matched to a gene: 9. CDR1 and CDR2 (germline): GTSNPN, SVGIG (reference sequence). The CDR3 covers 14 residues.

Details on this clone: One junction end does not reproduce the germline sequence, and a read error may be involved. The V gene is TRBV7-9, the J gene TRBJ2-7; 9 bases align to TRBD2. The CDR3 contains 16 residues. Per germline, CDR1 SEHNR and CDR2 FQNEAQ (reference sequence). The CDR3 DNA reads TGTTCCAGCAGCCGATGGACTAGCGAACTCTCCTACGAGCAGTACTTC. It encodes CSSSRWTSELSYEQYF.

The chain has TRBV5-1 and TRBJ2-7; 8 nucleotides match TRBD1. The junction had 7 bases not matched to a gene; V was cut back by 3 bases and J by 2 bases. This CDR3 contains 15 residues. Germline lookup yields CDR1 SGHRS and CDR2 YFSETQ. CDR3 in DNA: TGCGCCAGCAGCTCGAGGCAGGGGGCACCCTACGAGCAGTACTTC. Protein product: CASSSRQGAPYEQYF.

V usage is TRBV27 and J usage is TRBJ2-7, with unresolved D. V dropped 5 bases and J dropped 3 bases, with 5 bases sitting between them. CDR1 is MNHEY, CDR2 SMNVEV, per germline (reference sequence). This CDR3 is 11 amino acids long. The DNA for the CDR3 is TGTGCCAGCAGTGGCAGCTACGAGCAGTACTTC. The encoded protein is CASSGSYEQYF.

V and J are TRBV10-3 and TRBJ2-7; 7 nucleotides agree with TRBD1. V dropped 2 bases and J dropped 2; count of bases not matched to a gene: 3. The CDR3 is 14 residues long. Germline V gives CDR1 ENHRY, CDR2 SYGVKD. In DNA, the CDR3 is TGTGCCATCAGTGAGGGACAGGCCCCCTACGAGCAGTACTTC. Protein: CAISEGQAPYEQYF.

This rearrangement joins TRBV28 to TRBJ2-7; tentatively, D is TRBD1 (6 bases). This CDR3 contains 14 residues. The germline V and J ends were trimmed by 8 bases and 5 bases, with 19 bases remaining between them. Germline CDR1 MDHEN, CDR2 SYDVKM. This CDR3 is CASHMGAPIHEQYF. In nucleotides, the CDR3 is TGTGCCAGCCATATGGGGGCCCCTATCCACGAGCAGTACTTC.

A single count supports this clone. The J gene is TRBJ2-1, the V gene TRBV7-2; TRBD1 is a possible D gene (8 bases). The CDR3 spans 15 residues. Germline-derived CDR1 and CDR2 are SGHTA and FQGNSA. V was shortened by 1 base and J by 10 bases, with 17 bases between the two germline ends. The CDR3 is CASSLVGLQGGEQFF. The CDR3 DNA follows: TGTGCCAGCAGCTTAGTAGGGTTACAGGGGGGGGAGCAGTTCTTC.

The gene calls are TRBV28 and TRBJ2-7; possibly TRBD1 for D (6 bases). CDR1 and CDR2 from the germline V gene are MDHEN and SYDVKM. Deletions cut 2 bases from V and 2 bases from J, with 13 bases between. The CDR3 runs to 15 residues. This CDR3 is CASSLAPGQPYEQYF. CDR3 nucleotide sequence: TGTGCCAGCAGTTTAGCCCCCGGACAGCCCTACGAGCAGTACTTC.

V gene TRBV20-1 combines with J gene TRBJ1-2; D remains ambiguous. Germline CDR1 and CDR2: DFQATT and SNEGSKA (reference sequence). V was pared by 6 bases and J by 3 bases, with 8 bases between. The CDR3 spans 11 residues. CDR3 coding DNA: TGCAGTGCCAACGGGGACTATGGCTACACCTTC. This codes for CSANGDYGYTF.

This chain's CDR3 is CASSQGVLGAGGGNTEAFF. CDR3 bases: TGTGCCAGCAGCCAAGGGGTTTTGGGGGCAGGGGGTGGGAACACTGAAGCTTTCTTT. The rearrangement joins TRBV4-2 to TRBJ1-1; the match to TRBD1 covers 7 bases. Per germline, CDR1 LGHNA and CDR2 YNFKEQ. The CDR3 consists of 19 residues. The V gene end was trimmed by 1 base and the J gene end by 1 base; junction bases not matched to a gene: 15.

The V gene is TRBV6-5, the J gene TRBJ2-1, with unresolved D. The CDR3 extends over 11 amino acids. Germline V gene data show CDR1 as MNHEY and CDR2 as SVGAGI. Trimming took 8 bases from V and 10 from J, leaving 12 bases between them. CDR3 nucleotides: TGTGCCAGCGGAACCACGAGGGAGCAGTTCTTC. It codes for CASGTTREQFF.